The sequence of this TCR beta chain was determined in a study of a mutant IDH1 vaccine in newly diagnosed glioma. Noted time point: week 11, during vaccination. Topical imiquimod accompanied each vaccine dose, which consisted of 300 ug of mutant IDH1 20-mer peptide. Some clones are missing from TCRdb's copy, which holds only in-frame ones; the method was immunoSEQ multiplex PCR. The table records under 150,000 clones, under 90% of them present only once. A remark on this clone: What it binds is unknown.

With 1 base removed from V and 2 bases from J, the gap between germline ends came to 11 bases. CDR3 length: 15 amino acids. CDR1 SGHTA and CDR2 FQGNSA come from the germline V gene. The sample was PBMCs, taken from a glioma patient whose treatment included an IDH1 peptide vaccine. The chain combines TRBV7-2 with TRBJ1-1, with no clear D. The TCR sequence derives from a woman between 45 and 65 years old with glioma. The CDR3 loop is CASSLVHSTNTEAFF. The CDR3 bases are TGTGCCAGCAGCTTAGTACACAGCACAAACACTGAAGCTTTCTTT.